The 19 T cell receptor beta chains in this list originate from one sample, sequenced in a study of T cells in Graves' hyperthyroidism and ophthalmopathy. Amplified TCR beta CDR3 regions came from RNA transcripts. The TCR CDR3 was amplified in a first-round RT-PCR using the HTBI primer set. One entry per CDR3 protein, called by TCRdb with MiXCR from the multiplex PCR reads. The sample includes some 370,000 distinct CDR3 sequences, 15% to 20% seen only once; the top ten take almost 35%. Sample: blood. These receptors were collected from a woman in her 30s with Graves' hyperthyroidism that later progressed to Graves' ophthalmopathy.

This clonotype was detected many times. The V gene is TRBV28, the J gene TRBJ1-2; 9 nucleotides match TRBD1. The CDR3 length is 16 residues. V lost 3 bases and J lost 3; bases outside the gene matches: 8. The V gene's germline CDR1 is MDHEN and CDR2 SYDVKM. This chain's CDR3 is CASSFTSTGGDYGYTF. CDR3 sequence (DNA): TGTGCCAGCAGTTTTACGTCGACAGGGGGTGACTATGGCTACACCTTC.

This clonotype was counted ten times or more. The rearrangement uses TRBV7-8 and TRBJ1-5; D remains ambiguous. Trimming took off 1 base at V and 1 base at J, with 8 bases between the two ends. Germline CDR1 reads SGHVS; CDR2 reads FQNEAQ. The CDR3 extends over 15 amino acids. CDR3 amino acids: CASSLGEGSNQPQHF. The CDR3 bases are TGTGCCAGCAGCTTAGGGGAGGGCAGCAATCAGCCCCAGCATTTT.

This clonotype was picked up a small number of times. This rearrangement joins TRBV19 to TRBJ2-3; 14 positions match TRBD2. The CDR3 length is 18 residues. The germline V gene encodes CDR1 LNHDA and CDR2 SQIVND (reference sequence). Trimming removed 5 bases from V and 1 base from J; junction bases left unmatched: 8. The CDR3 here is CASSPSPGLAGGTDTQYF. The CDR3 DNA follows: TGTGCCAGTAGTCCTTCACCGGGACTAGCGGGAGGCACAGATACGCAGTATTTT.

Here the CDR3 reads CSAQPGQGARNTQYF. CDR3 coding DNA: TGCAGTGCCCAGCCGGGACAGGGGGCGCGGAATACGCAGTATTTT. This sequence joins TRBV20-1 and TRBJ2-3; 12 nucleotides align to TRBD1. Germline CDR1 and CDR2: DFQATT and SNEGSKA (reference sequence). Unmatched junction bases numbered 11, after V lost 6 bases and J lost 7 bases. The CDR3 has 15 residues.

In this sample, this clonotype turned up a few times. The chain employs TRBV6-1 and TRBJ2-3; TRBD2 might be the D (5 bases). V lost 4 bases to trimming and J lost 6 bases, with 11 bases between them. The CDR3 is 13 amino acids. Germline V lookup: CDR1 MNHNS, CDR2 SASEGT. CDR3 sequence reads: CASSVQPGDTQYF. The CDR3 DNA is TGTGCCAGCAGTGTCCAACCGGGGGATACGCAGTATTTT.

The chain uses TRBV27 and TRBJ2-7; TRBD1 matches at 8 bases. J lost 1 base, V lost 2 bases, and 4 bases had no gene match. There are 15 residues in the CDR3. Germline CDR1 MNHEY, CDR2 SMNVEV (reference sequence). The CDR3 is CASSLRTGISYEQYF. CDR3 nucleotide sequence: TGTGCCAGCAGTTTAAGGACAGGGATTTCCTACGAGCAGTACTTC.

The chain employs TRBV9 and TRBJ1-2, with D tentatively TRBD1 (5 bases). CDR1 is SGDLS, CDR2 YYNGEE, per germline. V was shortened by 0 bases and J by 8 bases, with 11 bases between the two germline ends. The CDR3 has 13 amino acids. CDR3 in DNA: TGTGCCAGCAGCGTAGGGGGGAGCCGGGGCTACACCTTC. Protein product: CASSVGGSRGYTF. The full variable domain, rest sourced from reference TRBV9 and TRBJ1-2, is DSGVTQTPKHLITATGQRVTLRCSPRSGDLSVYWYQQSLDQGLQFLIQYYNGEERAKGNILERFSAQQFPDLHSELNLSSLELGDSALYFCASSVGGSRGYTFGSGTRLTVV.

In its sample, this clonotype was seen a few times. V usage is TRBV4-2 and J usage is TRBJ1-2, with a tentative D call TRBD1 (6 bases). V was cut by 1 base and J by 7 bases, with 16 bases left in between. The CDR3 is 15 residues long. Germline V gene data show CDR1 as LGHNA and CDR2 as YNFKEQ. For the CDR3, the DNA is TGTGCCAGCAGCCAAGGCCGCCTGGGGGGGCCTGGCTACACCTTC. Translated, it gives CASSQGRLGGPGYTF.

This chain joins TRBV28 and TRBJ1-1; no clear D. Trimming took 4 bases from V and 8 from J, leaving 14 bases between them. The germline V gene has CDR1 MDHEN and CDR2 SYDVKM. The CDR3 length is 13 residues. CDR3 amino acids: CASSYQNAPEAFF. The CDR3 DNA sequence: TGTGCCAGCAGTTACCAAAACGCACCAGAAGCTTTCTTT.

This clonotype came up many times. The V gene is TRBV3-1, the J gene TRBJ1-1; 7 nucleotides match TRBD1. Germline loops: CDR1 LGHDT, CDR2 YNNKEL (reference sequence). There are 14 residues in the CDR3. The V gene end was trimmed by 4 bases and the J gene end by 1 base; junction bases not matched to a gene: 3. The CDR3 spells CASSLWTGNTEAFF. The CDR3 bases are TGTGCCAGCAGCCTCTGGACAGGGAACACTGAAGCTTTCTTT. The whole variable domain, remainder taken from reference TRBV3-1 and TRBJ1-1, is DTAVSQTPKYLVTQMGNDKSIKCEQNLGHDTMYWYKQDSKKFLKIMFSYNNKELIINETVPNRFSPKSPDKAHLNLHINSLELGDSAVYFCASSLWTGNTEAFFGQGTRLTVV.

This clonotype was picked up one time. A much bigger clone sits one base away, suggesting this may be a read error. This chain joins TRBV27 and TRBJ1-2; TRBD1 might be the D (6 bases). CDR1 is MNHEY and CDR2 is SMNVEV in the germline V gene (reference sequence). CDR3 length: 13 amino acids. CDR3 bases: TGTGCCAGCAGTTTCGACAGGTCGAGGTCCTACATCTTC. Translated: CASSFDRSRSYIF.

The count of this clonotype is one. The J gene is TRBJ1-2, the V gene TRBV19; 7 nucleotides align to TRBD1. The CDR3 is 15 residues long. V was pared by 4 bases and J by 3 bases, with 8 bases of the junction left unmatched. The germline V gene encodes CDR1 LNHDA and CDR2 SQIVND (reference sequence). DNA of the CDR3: TGTGCCAGTAGTACCCCGGACAGGCCTCACTATGGCTACACCTTC. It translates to CASSTPDRPHYGYTF.

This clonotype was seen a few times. Here the CDR3 reads CASSYSGTAGYEQFF. In DNA, the CDR3 is TGTGCCAGCAGTTACTCCGGGACGGCGGGGTATGAGCAGTTCTTC. V is TRBV6-2 or TRBV6-3 and J is TRBJ2-1, with D tentatively TRBD2 (6 bases). CDR1 MNHEY and CDR2 SVGEGT come from the germline V gene. Trimming removed 0 bases from V and 8 bases from J, with 14 bases in between. CDR3 size: 15 residues.

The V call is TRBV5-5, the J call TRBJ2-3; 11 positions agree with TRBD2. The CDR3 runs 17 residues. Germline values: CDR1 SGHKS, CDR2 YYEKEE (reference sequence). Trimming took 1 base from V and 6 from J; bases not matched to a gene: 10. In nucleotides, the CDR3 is TGTGCCAGCAGCTTGCAAGATCCGACTAGCGGGGCCGATACGCAGTATTTT. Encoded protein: CASSLQDPTSGADTQYF.

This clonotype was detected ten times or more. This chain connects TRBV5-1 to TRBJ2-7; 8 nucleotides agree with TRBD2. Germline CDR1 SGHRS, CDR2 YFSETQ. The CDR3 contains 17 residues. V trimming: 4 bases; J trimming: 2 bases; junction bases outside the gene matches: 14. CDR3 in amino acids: CASSPRGSGGSTYEQYF. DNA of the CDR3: TGCGCCAGCAGCCCGAGGGGGAGCGGGGGAAGCACCTACGAGCAGTACTTC.

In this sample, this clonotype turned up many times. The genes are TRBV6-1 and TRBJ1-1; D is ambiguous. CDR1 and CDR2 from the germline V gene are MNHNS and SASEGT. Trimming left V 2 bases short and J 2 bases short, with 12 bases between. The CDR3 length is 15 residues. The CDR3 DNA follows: TGTGCCAGCAGTGAATACGGCCGCCTAAACACTGAAGCTTTCTTT. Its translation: CASSEYGRLNTEAFF.

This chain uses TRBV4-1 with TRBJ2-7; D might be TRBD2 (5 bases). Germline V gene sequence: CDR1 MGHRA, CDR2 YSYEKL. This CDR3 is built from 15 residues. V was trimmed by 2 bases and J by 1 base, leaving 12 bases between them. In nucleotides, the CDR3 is TGCGCCAGCAGCCAAAGCAATAGCGAATCCTACGAGCAGTACTTC. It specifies CASSQSNSESYEQYF.

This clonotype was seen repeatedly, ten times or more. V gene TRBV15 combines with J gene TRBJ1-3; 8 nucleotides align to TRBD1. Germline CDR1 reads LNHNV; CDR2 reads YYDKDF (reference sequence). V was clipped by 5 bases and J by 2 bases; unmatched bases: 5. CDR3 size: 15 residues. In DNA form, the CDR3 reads TGTGCCACCAGCGGATTGACAGGGGCTGGAAACACCATATATTTT. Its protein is CATSGLTGAGNTIYF.

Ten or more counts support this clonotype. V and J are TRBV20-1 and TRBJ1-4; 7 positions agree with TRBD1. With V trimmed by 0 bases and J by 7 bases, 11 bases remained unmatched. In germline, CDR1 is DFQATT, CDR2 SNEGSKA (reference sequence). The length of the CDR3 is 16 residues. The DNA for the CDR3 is TGCAGTGCTAGAGATGTTCCCCTAGGGGGCTTTGAAAAACTGTTTTTT. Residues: CSARDVPLGGFEKLFF.